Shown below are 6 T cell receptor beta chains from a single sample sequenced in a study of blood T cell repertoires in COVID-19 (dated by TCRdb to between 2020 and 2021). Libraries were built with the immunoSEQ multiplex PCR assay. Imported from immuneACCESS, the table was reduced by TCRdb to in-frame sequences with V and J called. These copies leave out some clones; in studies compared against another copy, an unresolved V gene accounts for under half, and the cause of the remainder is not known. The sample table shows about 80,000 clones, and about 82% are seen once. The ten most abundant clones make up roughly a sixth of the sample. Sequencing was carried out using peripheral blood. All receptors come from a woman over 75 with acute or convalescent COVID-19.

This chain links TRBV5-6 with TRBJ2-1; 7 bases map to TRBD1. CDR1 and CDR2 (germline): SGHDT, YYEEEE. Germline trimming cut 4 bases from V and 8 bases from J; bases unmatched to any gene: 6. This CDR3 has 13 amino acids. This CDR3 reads CASSVTGTHEQFF. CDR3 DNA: TGTGCCAGCAGCGTGACAGGGACGCATGAGCAGTTCTTC.

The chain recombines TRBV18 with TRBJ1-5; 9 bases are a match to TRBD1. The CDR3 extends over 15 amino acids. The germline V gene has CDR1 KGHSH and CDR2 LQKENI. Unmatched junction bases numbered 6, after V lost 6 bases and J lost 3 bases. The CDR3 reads CASSPGQGFNQPQHF. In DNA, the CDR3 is TGTGCCAGCTCCCCGGGACAGGGCTTCAATCAGCCCCAGCATTTT.

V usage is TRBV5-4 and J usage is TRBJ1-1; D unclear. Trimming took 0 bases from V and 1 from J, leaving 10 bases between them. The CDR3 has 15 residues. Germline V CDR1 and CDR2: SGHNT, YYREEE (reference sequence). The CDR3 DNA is TGTGCCAGCAGCTTGGACGTGGCGGCGAACACTGAAGCTTTCTTT. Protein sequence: CASSLDVAANTEAFF.

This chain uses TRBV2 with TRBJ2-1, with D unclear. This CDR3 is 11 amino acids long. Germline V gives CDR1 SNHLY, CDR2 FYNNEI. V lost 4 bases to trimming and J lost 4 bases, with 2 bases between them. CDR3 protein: CASSAYNEQFF. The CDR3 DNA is TGTGCCAGCAGTGCATACAATGAGCAGTTCTTC. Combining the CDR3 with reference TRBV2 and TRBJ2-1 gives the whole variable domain EPEVTQTPSHQVTQMGQEVILRCVPISNHLYFYWYRQILGQKVEFLVSFYNNEISEKSEIFDDQFSVERPDGSNFTLKIRSTKLEDSAMYFCASSAYNEQFFGPGTRLTVL.

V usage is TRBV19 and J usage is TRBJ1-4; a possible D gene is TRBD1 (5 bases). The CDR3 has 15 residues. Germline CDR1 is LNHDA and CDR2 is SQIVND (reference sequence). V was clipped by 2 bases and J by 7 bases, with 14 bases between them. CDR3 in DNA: TGTGCCAGTAGTATACGGGGGATTGGGGGTGAAAAACTGTTTTTT. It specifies CASSIRGIGGEKLFF.

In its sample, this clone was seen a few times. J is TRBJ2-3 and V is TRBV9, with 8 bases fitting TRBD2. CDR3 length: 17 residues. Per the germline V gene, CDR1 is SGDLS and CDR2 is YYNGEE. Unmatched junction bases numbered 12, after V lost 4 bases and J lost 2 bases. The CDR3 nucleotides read TGTGCCAGCAGCCCCGCCCCCGGGACTAGGATCACAGATACGCAGTATTTT. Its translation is CASSPAPGTRITDTQYF.